This T cell receptor (beta chain) was retrieved from a study of blood T cell repertoires in COVID-19. TCRdb's copy holds only in-frame clones and misses some; the assay was immunoSEQ multiplex PCR. The table includes roughly 50,000 clones, 85% to 90% detected once. Germline loops: CDR1 SGHRS, CDR2 YFSETQ. Unmatched junction bases numbered 13, after V lost 4 bases and J lost 2 bases. This CDR3 has 19 amino acids. The rearrangement joins TRBV5-1 to TRBJ2-1, with 12 bases matching TRBD1. Source material: peripheral blood. This sequence originates from a man in his 60s with acute or convalescent COVID-19. The CDR3 here is CASSIGTGGYQTTYNEQFF. The CDR3 nucleotides read TGCGCCAGCAGCATAGGGACAGGGGGCTATCAAACTACCTACAATGAGCAGTTCTTC.